These 32 T cell receptor beta chains were sequenced from one sample in a study of T cells in localized non-small cell lung cancer. Only in-frame clones appear in the TCRdb table, and some are missing; sequencing was by immunoSEQ multiplex PCR. Of 20,000 to 30,000 clones listed, around 87% are singletons. The material sequenced was PBMCs, taken before any cancer treatment. The source is a man aged 35-69 years with stage II lung adenocarcinoma.

V and J are TRBV10-3 and TRBJ2-1; 12 nucleotides match TRBD2. The CDR3 contains 15 residues. The trim removed 5 bases at V and 5 bases at J, leaving 4 bases unmatched. From germline, CDR1 is ENHRY and CDR2 SYGVKD. Here the CDR3 reads CAISPLAGGNNEQFF. CDR3 sequence (DNA): TGTGCCATCAGTCCCCTAGCGGGGGGGAACAATGAGCAGTTCTTC.

The rearrangement joins TRBV11-3 to TRBJ2-1; the match to TRBD1 covers 8 bases. The germline V gene has CDR1 SGHNT and CDR2 YENEEA. The V gene end was trimmed by 6 bases and the J gene end by 2 bases; junction bases not matched to a gene: 6. CDR3 length: 15 residues. This CDR3 is CASSSQGVTYNEQFF. The DNA for the CDR3 is TGTGCCAGCAGTTCACAGGGGGTCACCTACAATGAGCAGTTCTTC.

This chain links TRBV7-9 with TRBJ2-7, with 8 bases lining up with TRBD1. Germline V CDR1 and CDR2: SEHNR, FQNEAQ (reference sequence). The V and J ends lost 5 bases and 5 bases, in that order; junction bases with no gene match: 11. The CDR3 runs 15 residues. The CDR3 sequence is CASSPRTGLVNEQYF. The CDR3 nucleotides read TGTGCCAGCAGCCCCCGGACAGGGTTAGTAAACGAGCAGTACTTC. Full variable domain (outside the CDR3, taken from reference TRBV7-9 and TRBJ2-7): DTGVSQNPRHKITKRGQNVTFRCDPISEHNRLYWYRQTLGQGPEFLTYFQNEAQLEKSRLLSDRFSAERPKGSFSTLEIQRTEQGDSAMYLCASSPRTGLVNEQYFGPGTRLTVT.

The chain links TRBV10-3 to TRBJ2-2; a weak D match, TRBD1 (5 bases). V was trimmed by 2 bases and J by 6 bases, leaving 10 bases between them. Germline CDR1 reads ENHRY; CDR2 reads SYGVKD. This CDR3 has 14 amino acids. The CDR3 bases are TGTGCCATCAGTGAGCCGGGCAGGGCCGGGGAGCTGTTTTTT. Protein: CAISEPGRAGELFF.

Turning to this clone: At one end, the junction sequence differs from germline, possibly due to a read error. This chain uses TRBV19 with TRBJ1-2; D is perhaps TRBD1 (5 bases). CDR1 is LNHDA and CDR2 is SQIVND in the germline V gene (reference sequence). The CDR3 is made up of 13 amino acids. The CDR3 is CASSRGDGPTLSF. CDR3 DNA sequence: TGTGCCAGTAGTAGAGGGGACGGCCCAACGTTATCCTTC.

This clone was seen just once. This sequence joins TRBV19 and TRBJ1-3; possibly TRBD1 for D (6 bases). Germline V gene lookup returns CDR1 LNHDA and CDR2 SQIVND (reference sequence). This CDR3 has 16 amino acids. V was shortened by 4 bases and J by 0 bases, with 13 bases between the two germline ends. This CDR3 reads CASSKAQGVSGNTIYF. Here the CDR3 DNA reads TGTGCCAGTAGTAAGGCACAGGGCGTCTCTGGAAACACCATATATTTT. The full variable domain, in which reference TRBV19 and TRBJ1-3 provide the parts outside the CDR3, is DGGITQSPKYLFRKEGQNVTLSCEQNLNHDAMYWYRQDPGQGLRLIYYSQIVNDFQKGDIAEGYSVSREKKESFPLTVTSAQKNPTAFYLCASSKAQGVSGNTIYFGEGSWLTVV.

The V and J genes are TRBV28 and TRBJ2-7, with D perhaps TRBD2 (6 bases). The CDR3 runs to 14 residues. The V gene's germline CDR1 is MDHEN and CDR2 SYDVKM. Trimming shortened V by 2 bases and J by 2 bases, and 10 bases separated the two germline ends. CDR3 DNA sequence: TGTGCCAGCAGTTTAGGGACTCTCCCCTACGAGCAGTACTTC. Translating it yields CASSLGTLPYEQYF. The full variable domain, its missing parts supplied by reference TRBV28 and TRBJ2-7, is DVKVTQSSRYLVKRTGEKVFLECVQDMDHENMFWYRQDPGLGLRLIYFSYDVKMKEKGDIPEGYSVSREKKERFSLILESASTNQTSMYLCASSLGTLPYEQYFGPGTRLTVT.

The chain is built from TRBV10-1 and TRBJ2-7, with a weak D call TRBD2 (6 bases). Germline V gene sequence: CDR1 WNHNN, CDR2 SYGVQD (reference sequence). Trimming removed 10 bases at V and 3 bases at J, with 13 bases between. The CDR3 totals 12 residues. The CDR3 nucleotides read TGCGCCACCTCCGGGAGCAGCTACGAGCAGTACTTC. It yields the protein CATSGSSYEQYF.

The rearrangement joins TRBV10-3 to TRBJ1-2; 8 bases match TRBD1. CDR1 is ENHRY and CDR2 is SYGVKD in the germline V gene. The trim removed 10 bases at V and 7 bases at J, leaving 11 bases unmatched. This CDR3 comprises 13 residues. Here the CDR3 DNA reads TGTGCCACCACCCCAGGGGGCGGAGGTGGCTACACCTTC. Amino acid sequence: CATTPGGGGGYTF.

This CDR3 reads CASGGRGNTIYF. For the CDR3, the DNA is TGCGCCAGCGGGGGCAGGGGAAACACCATATATTTT. V usage is TRBV23-1 and J usage is TRBJ1-3; the D gene is possibly TRBD1 (6 bases). TRBV23-1 is recorded as an ORF, its role being uncertain. CDR3 length equals 12 residues. Trimming took off 8 bases at V and 4 bases at J, with 9 bases between the two ends.

The rearrangement uses TRBV19 and TRBJ1-5, with 8 nucleotides matching TRBD1. J gave up 5 bases and V 2 bases, and 8 bases lay outside the gene matches. Per germline, CDR1 LNHDA and CDR2 SQIVND (reference sequence). CDR3 length: 16 residues. CDR3 nucleotides: TGTGCCAGTAGTATAACAGGGGGAAAGGTGGATCAGCCCCAGCATTTT. Translated: CASSITGGKVDQPQHF. The full variable domain, with the rest looked up from reference TRBV19 and TRBJ1-5, is DGGITQSPKYLFRKEGQNVTLSCEQNLNHDAMYWYRQDPGQGLRLIYYSQIVNDFQKGDIAEGYSVSREKKESFPLTVTSAQKNPTAFYLCASSITGGKVDQPQHFGDGTRLSIL.

This sequence joins TRBV18 and TRBJ1-5; the match to TRBD1 covers 9 bases. The CDR3 runs 13 residues. Germline V gene sequence: CDR1 KGHSH, CDR2 LQKENI. V dropped 6 bases and J dropped 4; count of bases not matched to a gene: 1. CDR3 DNA: TGTGCCAGCTCGACAGGGGGGAATCAGCCCCAGCATTTT. The encoded protein is CASSTGGNQPQHF.

CDR3 sequence reads: CASSGGDISYNEQFF. CDR3 DNA: TGTGCCAGCAGCGGAGGGGACATCTCCTACAATGAGCAGTTCTTC. J is TRBJ2-1 and V is TRBV7-9; D possibly matches TRBD1 or TRBD2 (6 bases each). V dropped 5 bases and J dropped 0 bases, with 11 bases sitting between them. Germline CDR1 reads SEHNR; CDR2 reads FQNEAQ (reference sequence). The CDR3 contains 15 residues. The full variable domain, with the rest looked up from reference TRBV7-9 and TRBJ2-1, is DTGVSQNPRHKITKRGQNVTFRCDPISEHNRLYWYRQTLGQGPEFLTYFQNEAQLEKSRLLSDRFSAERPKGSFSTLEIQRTEQGDSAMYLCASSGGDISYNEQFFGPGTRLTVL.

V is TRBV19 and J is TRBJ2-7, with D hard to call. This CDR3 has 14 amino acids. The V gene's germline CDR1 is LNHDA and CDR2 SQIVND (reference sequence). Trimming removed 5 bases from V and 0 bases from J, with 11 bases in between. CDR3 protein: CASSVRTGSYEQYF. The DNA of the CDR3 is TGTGCCAGTAGTGTCCGGACGGGCTCCTACGAGCAGTACTTC.

This chain links TRBV9 with TRBJ2-7, with 7 bases lining up with TRBD1. This CDR3 comprises 14 residues. V was clipped by 1 base and J by 5 bases; unmatched bases: 6. Germline CDR1 is SGDLS and CDR2 is YYNGEE. The CDR3 here is CASSVPGGSDEQYF. Written as DNA, the CDR3 is TGTGCCAGCAGCGTACCAGGGGGAAGCGACGAGCAGTACTTC.

This chain connects TRBV6-5 to TRBJ1-1; maybe TRBD1 (5 bases). The germline V and J ends were trimmed by 2 bases and 4 bases, with 8 bases remaining between them. Germline V gene data show CDR1 as MNHEY and CDR2 as SVGAGI. The CDR3 spans 13 residues. CDR3 in amino acids: CASSYDGGTEAFF. The DNA for the CDR3 is TGTGCCAGCAGTTACGATGGGGGCACTGAAGCTTTCTTT.

This clone was seen only once. V and J are TRBV21-1 and TRBJ2-1; TRBD2, the D gene given by the table, was not confirmed from the DNA. TRBV21-1 is shown as a pseudogene. CDR3 length equals 11 residues. CDR3 sequence: CASSKGCKQFF. DNA for the CDR3: TGTGCCAGCAGCAAAGGTTGTAAGCAGTTCTTC.

This clone was observed a few times. The chain couples TRBV5-1 to TRBJ1-1, with TRBD1 matching over 9 bases. The CDR3 runs 16 residues. CDR1 is SGHRS, CDR2 YFSETQ, per germline. With 2 bases clipped from V and 1 base from J, the junction kept 6 bases outside the gene matches. The CDR3 sequence is CASSFTGGMTNTEAFF. The DNA of the CDR3 is TGCGCCAGCAGCTTTACAGGGGGCATGACGAACACTGAAGCTTTCTTT.

The J gene is TRBJ1-5, the V gene TRBV10-3, with a tentative D call TRBD1 (5 bases). The V end was cut by 2 bases, the J end by 5 bases, with 13 bases between. CDR3 length: 15 residues. Per the germline V gene, CDR1 is ENHRY and CDR2 is SYGVKD. The CDR3 DNA reads TGTGCCATCAGTGAGGTCGGGGGAGGGGATCAGCCCCAGCATTTT. Its translation is CAISEVGGGDQPQHF.

For the CDR3, the DNA is TGTGCCAGCAGCTTGAGGGGAACGAGCAATCAGCCCCAGCATTTT. Protein product: CASSLRGTSNQPQHF. The chain has TRBV7-9 and TRBJ1-5; D possibly corresponds to TRBD1 (5 bases). Trimming removed 3 bases at V and 1 base at J, with 10 bases between. The CDR3 extends over 15 amino acids. Germline loops: CDR1 SEHNR, CDR2 FQNEAQ (reference sequence).

The chain carries TRBV19 and TRBJ1-2; 9 bases are shared with TRBD1. The CDR3 is 13 residues long. V dropped 6 bases and J dropped 5; count of bases not matched to a gene: 4. In germline, CDR1 is LNHDA, CDR2 SQIVND (reference sequence). CDR3 protein: CASSKDRGYGYTF. CDR3 coding DNA: TGTGCCAGTAGCAAGGACAGGGGATATGGCTACACCTTC.

The gene calls are TRBV30 and TRBJ1-2; a possible D gene is TRBD1 (5 bases). This CDR3 comprises 15 residues. CDR1 and CDR2 from the germline V gene are GTSNPN and SVGIG (reference sequence). Trimming removed 0 bases at V and 4 bases at J, with 15 bases between. For the CDR3, the DNA is TGTGCCTGGAGTGTGGACAAAGGCAGATCCTATGGCTACACCTTC. The encoded protein is CAWSVDKGRSYGYTF.

This chain connects TRBV6-5 to TRBJ1-3; 7 bases line up with TRBD1. Trimming at V came to 7 bases and at J to 4 bases, leaving 4 bases not matched to a gene. The germline CDR1 and CDR2 sequences are MNHEY and SVGAGI. CDR3 length: 13 amino acids. The CDR3 region has the DNA TGTGCCAGCATAACAGGGGCGGGAAACACCATATATTTT. It encodes CASITGAGNTIYF.

The genes are TRBV27 and TRBJ1-6; 8 positions agree with TRBD1. Germline V gives CDR1 MNHEY, CDR2 SMNVEV (reference sequence). Trimming removed 6 bases from V and 7 bases from J; junction bases left unmatched: 8. The CDR3 is 15 amino acids. CDR3 nucleotides: TGTGCCAGCAGCCAGGGGGCGATAATAAATTCACCCCTCCACTTT. This encodes CASSQGAIINSPLHF.

The rearrangement uses TRBV28 and TRBJ1-5; 11 positions match TRBD1. Germline loops: CDR1 MDHEN, CDR2 SYDVKM. This CDR3 is 17 amino acids long. V gave up 8 bases and J gave up 5 bases; unmatched junction bases: 14. The CDR3 sequence is CASLGSGQGARDQPQHF. CDR3 nucleotides: TGTGCCAGCCTTGGGTCCGGACAGGGGGCGAGGGATCAGCCCCAGCATTTT.

J is TRBJ2-7 and V is TRBV30, with D hard to call. Germline-derived CDR1 and CDR2 are GTSNPN and SVGIG (reference sequence). Trimming took off 0 bases at V and 3 bases at J, with 3 bases between the two ends. The CDR3 contains 11 residues. The CDR3 loop reads CAWSVGYEQYF. The CDR3 coding sequence is TGTGCCTGGAGTGTAGGCTACGAGCAGTACTTC.

The rearrangement joins TRBV5-4 to TRBJ2-1; D remains ambiguous. In germline, CDR1 is SGHNT, CDR2 YYREEE (reference sequence). Trimming pared 3 bases from V and 0 bases from J, leaving 10 bases between. The CDR3 totals 15 residues. In DNA, the CDR3 is TGTGCCAGCAGCTATGGACGGAGCTCCTACAATGAGCAGTTCTTC. Translated: CASSYGRSSYNEQFF.

This clone was counted a single time. The CDR3 DNA is TGTGCCAGCAGCTTGGAGGCCCTGGGGAACACTGAAGCTTTCTTT. It specifies CASSLEALGNTEAFF. The rearrangement links TRBV5-8 to TRBJ1-1; no definite D call. CDR1 and CDR2 (germline): SGHTS, YDEGEE. This CDR3 spans 15 amino acids. V lost 0 bases to trimming and J lost 1 base, with 10 bases between them.

V is TRBV7-9 and J is TRBJ1-2; D is ambiguous. The germline V gene has CDR1 SEHNR and CDR2 FQNEAQ (reference sequence). The CDR3 sequence is 14 residues long. The V gene lost 4 bases and the J gene lost 2 bases, with 11 bases spanning the gap. CDR3 residues: CASSSLTENYGYTF. CDR3 in DNA: TGTGCCAGCAGCTCCCTTACAGAGAACTATGGCTACACCTTC.

V usage is TRBV7-2 and J usage is TRBJ1-4; TRBD1 agrees at 9 bases. The CDR3 extends over 15 amino acids. J lost 8 bases, V lost 1 base, and 5 bases had no gene match. Germline V gene lookup returns CDR1 SGHTA and CDR2 FQGNSA. CDR3 nucleotide sequence: TGTGCCAGCAGCTTAGGGACAGGGGCTCGAGAAAAACTGTTTTTT. This translates into CASSLGTGAREKLFF.

The gene calls are TRBV6-5 and TRBJ1-1, with TRBD1 as a possible D gene (6 bases). This CDR3 has 16 residues. The V gene lost 2 bases and the J gene lost 3 bases, with 16 bases spanning the gap. Per germline, CDR1 MNHEY and CDR2 SVGAGI. DNA of the CDR3: TGTGCCAGCAGTTACAACAGGGCAAGGCGGGACACTGAAGCTTTCTTT. It translates to CASSYNRARRDTEAFF.

This clone turned up a few times. The genes are TRBV7-9 and TRBJ2-7; 8 nucleotides agree with TRBD2. Germline-derived CDR1 and CDR2 are SEHNR and FQNEAQ (reference sequence). J gave up 6 bases and V 5 bases, and 6 bases lay outside the gene matches. This CDR3 contains 13 residues. The DNA of the CDR3 is TGTGCCAGCAGCGGGGGTCTAGCGGGCGAGCAGTACTTC. This translates into CASSGGLAGEQYF.